These 16 T cell receptor beta chains were sequenced from one sample in a study of T cell responses to AZD1222 COVID-19 vaccine. Measured with immunoSEQ multiplex PCR; TCRdb has only the in-frame clones, and not every one. The table records 97,000 or so clones, 91% of them present only once. Specimen: peripheral blood, collected 28 days after the second AZD1222 dose. Receptors originate from an adult who received the AZD1222 COVID-19 vaccine.

The CDR3 DNA reads TGTGCCAGCAGTTATCCGGGTCCAGATACGCAGTATTTT. The encoded protein is CASSYPGPDTQYF. The chain couples TRBV6-2 or TRBV6-3 to TRBJ2-3, with D unclear. Per the germline V gene, CDR1 is MNHEY and CDR2 is SVGEGT. V dropped 3 bases and J dropped 4 bases, with 8 bases sitting between them. There are 13 residues in the CDR3.

CDR3 amino acids: CASSQDWGTFLLDTQYF. The CDR3 DNA sequence: TGCGCCAGCAGCCAAGATTGGGGGACTTTCCTTCTTGATACGCAGTATTTT. The rearrangement uses TRBV4-3 and TRBJ2-3; perhaps TRBD2 as D (6 bases). This CDR3 spans 17 amino acids. With 0 bases removed from V and 6 bases from J, the gap between germline ends came to 19 bases. The germline CDR1 and CDR2 sequences are LGHNA and YSLEER.

The chain uses TRBV27 and TRBJ1-1; 9 nucleotides line up with TRBD1. This CDR3 region has 14 residues. The J segment lost 10 bases and the V segment lost 3 bases, leaving 9 bases of the junction unmatched. Germline assignment: CDR1 MNHEY and CDR2 SMNVEV (reference sequence). Here the CDR3 DNA reads TGTGCCAGCAGTTTGCACAGGGGGCTTCGGGTAGCTTTCTTT. It codes for CASSLHRGLRVAFF.

This clone showed up just a few times. The chain links TRBV30 to TRBJ1-5; D is unclear. This CDR3 is 13 amino acids long. Germline values: CDR1 GTSNPN, CDR2 SVGIG (reference sequence). The V gene lost 4 bases and the J gene lost 5 bases, with 12 bases spanning the gap. The CDR3 DNA sequence: TGTGCCTGGAATCTGGGGTCGGATCAGCCCCAGCATTTT. Translation: CAWNLGSDQPQHF.

V usage is TRBV5-4 and J usage is TRBJ1-1; 8 bases fit TRBD1. In germline, CDR1 is SGHNT, CDR2 YYREEE (reference sequence). The V and J ends lost 4 bases and 1 base, in that order; junction bases with no gene match: 3. The CDR3 loop spans 14 amino acids. The CDR3 loop reads CASSQGQENTEAFF. The CDR3 nucleotides are TGTGCCAGCAGCCAGGGACAGGAGAACACTGAAGCTTTCTTT.

The CDR3 reads CASSFGRPGGNQPQHF. The CDR3 region has the DNA TGTGCCAGCAGCTTTGGCCGGCCAGGGGGGAATCAGCCCCAGCATTTT. The chain couples TRBV7-8 to TRBJ1-5, with 7 bases fitting TRBD1. Looked up from germline, CDR1 is SGHVS and CDR2 is FQNEAQ. V lost 3 bases, J lost 4 bases, and 9 bases stayed unmatched. CDR3 length equals 16 residues. The full variable domain, rest sourced from reference TRBV7-8 and TRBJ1-5, is GAGVSQSPRYKVAKRGQDVALRCDPISGHVSLFWYQQALGQGPEFLTYFQNEAQLDKSGLPSDRFFAERPEGSVSTLKIQRTQQEDSAVYLCASSFGRPGGNQPQHFGDGTRLSIL.

CDR3: CASSPSDYNEQFF. In DNA form, the CDR3 reads TGTGCCAGCTCACCTAGCGATTACAATGAGCAGTTCTTC. V gene TRBV18 combines with J gene TRBJ2-1; maybe TRBD2 (5 bases). The CDR3 runs to 13 residues. Looked up from germline, CDR1 is KGHSH and CDR2 is LQKENI. V was shortened by 3 bases and J by 4 bases, with 7 bases between the two germline ends. The full variable domain, with the rest looked up from reference TRBV18 and TRBJ2-1, is NAGVMQNPRHLVRRRGQEARLRCSPMKGHSHVYWYRQLPEEGLKFMVYLQKENIIDESGMPKERFSAEFPKEGPSILRIQQVVRGDSAAYFCASSPSDYNEQFFGPGTRLTVL.

This rearrangement joins TRBV19 to TRBJ1-6; D possibly corresponds to TRBD1 (6 bases). Trimming stripped 6 bases from V and 10 bases from J, with 22 bases between. Germline lookup yields CDR1 LNHDA and CDR2 SQIVND (reference sequence). This CDR3 spans 16 amino acids. The CDR3 nucleotides are TGTGCCAGTAGCCCCTCCGGATTACAGGGTCGATCACCCCTCCACTTT. It yields the protein CASSPSGLQGRSPLHF.

The J gene is TRBJ1-2, the V gene TRBV27; 9 nucleotides agree with TRBD1. V lost 3 bases to trimming and J lost 0 bases; unmatched junction nucleotides: 2. The CDR3 consists of 15 residues. Looked up from germline, CDR1 is MNHEY and CDR2 is SMNVEV (reference sequence). As DNA, the CDR3 is TGTGCCAGCAGTTTTGGGACAGGGTCTAACTATGGCTACACCTTC. This sequence encodes CASSFGTGSNYGYTF.

As concerns this clone: Germline and junction disagree at one end, which may indicate a read error. The chain uses TRBV5-1 and TRBJ2-7, with TRBD1 matching over 7 bases. CDR1 is SGHRS, CDR2 YFSETQ, per germline. This CDR3 is 15 amino acids long. CDR3 sequence (DNA): TGCGCCAGCAGATTGGCCGGGACAGACTCCTACGAGCAGTACTTC. Encoded protein: CASRLAGTDSYEQYF.

This clone turned up a few times. The J gene is TRBJ2-7, the V gene TRBV7-2; 10 bases align to TRBD2. The junction had 5 bases not matched to a gene; V was cut back by 1 base and J by 2 bases. CDR1 and CDR2 (germline): SGHTA, FQGNSA. CDR3 length: 16 residues. CDR3 nucleotide sequence: TGTGCCAGCAGCTTAGAACTAGCGGGATTACCCTACGAGCAGTACTTC. It encodes CASSLELAGLPYEQYF.

The V gene is TRBV18, the J gene TRBJ2-3, with 7 bases lining up with TRBD1. The ends lost 6 bases at V and 5 bases at J; junction bases unmatched: 5. The CDR3 is 13 residues long. Germline assignment: CDR1 KGHSH and CDR2 LQKENI. The CDR3 DNA sequence: TGTGCCAGCTCTACAGGGGCAGGAGATACGCAGTATTTT. This codes for CASSTGAGDTQYF. The whole variable domain, remainder taken from reference TRBV18 and TRBJ2-3, is NAGVMQNPRHLVRRRGQEARLRCSPMKGHSHVYWYRQLPEEGLKFMVYLQKENIIDESGMPKERFSAEFPKEGPSILRIQQVVRGDSAAYFCASSTGAGDTQYFGPGTRLTVL.

The chain links TRBV28 to TRBJ1-1; D is unclear. The CDR3 is 12 amino acids. Germline V gene sequence: CDR1 MDHEN, CDR2 SYDVKM. V was pared by 6 bases and J by 3 bases, with 8 bases between. CDR3 DNA: TGTGCCAGCAGCGAGAGGGACACTGAAGCTTTCTTT. This codes for CASSERDTEAFF.

The chain uses TRBV27 and TRBJ2-3; D is possibly TRBD1 or TRBD2 (5 bases each). Germline CDR1 MNHEY, CDR2 SMNVEV (reference sequence). The length of the CDR3 is 15 residues. V shed 5 bases and J shed 0 bases, with 12 bases lying between them. CDR3 amino acids: CASSPRGASTDTQYF. The DNA for the CDR3 is TGTGCCAGCAGTCCCAGAGGGGCTAGCACAGATACGCAGTATTTT.

V gene TRBV20-1 combines with J gene TRBJ2-3; 14 nucleotides line up with TRBD2. V lost 3 bases to trimming and J lost 1 base; unmatched junction nucleotides: 6. The CDR3 has 17 amino acids. CDR1 and CDR2 from the germline V gene are DFQATT and SNEGSKA (reference sequence). The CDR3 DNA follows: TGCAGTGCTAGTGGCGGACTAGCGGGAGGACGCACAGATACGCAGTATTTT. Protein product: CSASGGLAGGRTDTQYF.

V and J are TRBV10-3 and TRBJ1-5; the match to TRBD1 covers 8 bases. J lost 7 bases, V lost 2 bases, and 4 bases had no gene match. The CDR3 totals 14 residues. Germline values: CDR1 ENHRY, CDR2 SYGVKD. The CDR3 protein is CAISEVQGGQPQHF. The CDR3 coding sequence is TGTGCCATCAGTGAGGTACAGGGGGGGCAGCCCCAGCATTTT.